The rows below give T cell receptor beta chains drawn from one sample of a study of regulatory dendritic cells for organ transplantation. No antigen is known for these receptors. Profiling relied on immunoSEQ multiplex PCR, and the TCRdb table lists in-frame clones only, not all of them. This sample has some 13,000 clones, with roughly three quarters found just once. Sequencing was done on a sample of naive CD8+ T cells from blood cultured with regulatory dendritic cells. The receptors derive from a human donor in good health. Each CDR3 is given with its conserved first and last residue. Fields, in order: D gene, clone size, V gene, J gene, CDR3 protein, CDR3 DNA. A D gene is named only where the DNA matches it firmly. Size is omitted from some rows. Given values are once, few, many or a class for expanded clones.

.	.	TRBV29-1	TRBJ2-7	CSVRLMESYEQYF	TGCAGCGTTAGACTCATGGAGTCCTACGAGCAGTACTTC
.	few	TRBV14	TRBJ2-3	CASSQDNYRETTDTQYF	TGTGCCAGCAGCCAAGATAACTACAGGGAGACCACAGATACGCAGTATTTT
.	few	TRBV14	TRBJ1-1	CASSPQQVMNTEAFF	TGTGCCAGCAGCCCCCAACAGGTGATGAACACTGAAGCTTTCTTT
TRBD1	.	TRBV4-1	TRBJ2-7	CASSQPDRGPYEQYF	TGCGCCAGCAGCCAGCCGGACAGGGGGCCCTACGAGCAGTACTTC
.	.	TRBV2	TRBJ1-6	CASSEWRGFNSPLHF	TGTGCCAGCAGTGAATGGCGGGGCTTCAATTCACCCCTCCACTTT
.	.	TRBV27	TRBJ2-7	CASSVQGGRYEQYF	TGTGCCAGCAGTGTCCAGGGTGGTCGGTACGAGCAGTACTTC
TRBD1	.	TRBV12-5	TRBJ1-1	CASGSDRETEAFF	TGTGCTAGTGGTTCTGACAGGGAAACTGAAGCTTTCTTT
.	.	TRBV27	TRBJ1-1	CASGTGRGRTEAFF	TGTGCCAGCGGCACGGGCAGGGGAAGAACTGAAGCTTTCTTT
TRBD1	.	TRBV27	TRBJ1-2	CASSLSGTGGLGYTF	TGTGCCAGCAGTTTATCCGGGACAGGAGGTCTCGGCTACACCTTC
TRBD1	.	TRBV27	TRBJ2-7	CASSLRGQGLGEQYF	TGTGCCAGCAGTTTACGGGGACAGGGGCTAGGCGAGCAGTACTTC
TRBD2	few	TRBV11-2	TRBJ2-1	CASSLSRGGYNEQFF	TGTGCCAGCAGCTTAAGCCGGGGGGGTTACAATGAGCAGTTCTTC
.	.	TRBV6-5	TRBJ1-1	CASNLRRGMNTEAFF	TGTGCCAGCAACCTTCGGAGAGGCATGAACACTGAAGCTTTCTTT
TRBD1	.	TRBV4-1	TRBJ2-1	CASSQPGQGDNEQFF	TGCGCCAGCAGCCAGCCGGGACAGGGTGACAATGAGCAGTTCTTC
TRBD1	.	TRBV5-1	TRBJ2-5	CASSLVGQGSETQYF	TGCGCCAGCAGCTTGGTGGGACAGGGATCGGAGACCCAGTACTTC
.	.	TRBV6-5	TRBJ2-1	CATLRGAEQFF	TGTGCCACCCTCCGGGGAGCAGAGCAGTTCTTC
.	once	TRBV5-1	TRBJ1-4	CASSPGNEKLFF	TGCGCCAGCAGCCCGGGTAATGAAAAACTGTTTTTT
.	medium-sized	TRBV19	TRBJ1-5	CASSGQGYGQPQHF	TGTGCCAGTTCTGGGCAGGGATACGGTCAGCCCCAGCATTTT
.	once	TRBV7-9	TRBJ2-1	CATKPGGIEQFF	TGTGCCACCAAACCAGGGGGGATTGAGCAGTTCTTC
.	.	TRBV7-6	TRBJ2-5	CASSLSRRPQETQYF	TGTGCCAGCAGCTTATCGAGGAGACCCCAAGAGACCCAGTACTTC
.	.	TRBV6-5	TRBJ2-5	CASSYGQPPQTQYF	TGTGCCAGCAGCTACGGACAGCCTCCACAGACCCAGTACTTC
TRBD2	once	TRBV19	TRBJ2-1	CASSIGGTSYNEQFF	TGTGCCAGTAGTATAGGAGGGACTAGCTACAATGAGCAGTTCTTC
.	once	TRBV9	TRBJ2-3	CASSPGGGGTDTQYF	TGTGCCAGCAGCCCCGGTGGGGGCGGCACAGATACGCAGTATTTT
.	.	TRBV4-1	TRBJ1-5	CASSQVEKIPQHF	TGCGCCAGCAGCCAAGTAGAGAAGATCCCCCAGCATTTT
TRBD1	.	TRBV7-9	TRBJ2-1	CASSSKTFAGGPHNEQFF	TGTGCCAGCAGCTCCAAAACATTTGCAGGGGGCCCCCACAATGAGCAGTTCTTC
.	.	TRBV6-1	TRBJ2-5	CASSQGQGKTQYF	TGTGCCAGCTCCCAAGGGCAGGGAAAGACCCAGTACTTC
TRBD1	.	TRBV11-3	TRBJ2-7	CASSTFNPPGTGLYEQYF	TGTGCCAGCAGCACCTTTAACCCCCCCGGGACAGGGCTCTACGAGCAGTACTTC
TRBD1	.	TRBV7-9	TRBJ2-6	CASSYRDRPGANVLTF	TGTGCCAGCAGCTACCGGGACAGGCCAGGGGCCAACGTCCTGACTTTC
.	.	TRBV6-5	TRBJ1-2	CASRTKGANYGYTF	TGTGCCAGCAGGACTAAGGGAGCTAACTATGGCTACACCTTC
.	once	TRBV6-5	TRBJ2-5	CASSYYREETQYF	TGTGCCAGCAGTTACTACAGGGAAGAGACCCAGTACTTC
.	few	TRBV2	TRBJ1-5	CASSFQGGNQPQHF	TGTGCCAGCAGTTTCCAGGGTGGCAATCAGCCCCAGCATTTT
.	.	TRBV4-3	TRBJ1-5	CASSQDSTSNQPQHF	TGCGCCAGCAGCCAGGACAGCACTAGCAATCAGCCCCAGCATTTT
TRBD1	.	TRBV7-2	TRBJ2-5	CASSPDRGVRETQYF	TGTGCCAGCAGCCCCGACAGGGGGGTGAGGGAGACCCAGTACTTC
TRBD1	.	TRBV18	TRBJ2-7	CASSPSGGGYEQYF	TGTGCCAGCTCACCGTCAGGGGGCGGCTACGAGCAGTACTTC
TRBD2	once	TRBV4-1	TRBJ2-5	CASSQERVAGGPETQYF	TGCGCCAGCAGCCAAGAAAGGGTAGCGGGGGGCCCGGAGACCCAGTACTTC
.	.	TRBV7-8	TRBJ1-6	CASSGESDSPLHF	TGTGCCAGCAGCGGGGAGTCGGATTCACCCCTCCACTTT
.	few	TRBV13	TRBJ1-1	CASSLGLRTEAFF	TGTGCCAGCAGCTTAGGATTGCGGACTGAAGCTTTCTTT
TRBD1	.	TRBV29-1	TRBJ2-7	CSVETGGLYEQYF	TGCAGCGTTGAAACAGGGGGGTTGTACGAGCAGTACTTC
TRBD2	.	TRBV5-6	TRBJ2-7	CASSSSGDTYEQYF	TGTGCCAGCAGCTCTAGCGGGGATACCTACGAGCAGTACTTC
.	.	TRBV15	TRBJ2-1	CATSRAITAYNEQFF	TGTGCCACCAGCAGAGCGATCACAGCATACAATGAGCAGTTCTTC
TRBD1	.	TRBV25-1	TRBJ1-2	CASSFGQVSFYGYTF	TGTGCCAGCAGTTTCGGACAGGTCTCCTTCTATGGCTACACCTTC
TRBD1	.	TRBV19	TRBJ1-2	CASSLRGRRDYGYTF	TGTGCCAGTAGTTTGAGGGGGCGCCGGGACTATGGCTACACCTTC
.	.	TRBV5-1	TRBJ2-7	CASSATGAGYEQYF	TGCGCCAGCAGCGCCACAGGGGCGGGATACGAGCAGTACTTC
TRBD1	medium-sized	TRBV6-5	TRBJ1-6	CASSVQGFNNSPLHF	TGTGCCAGCAGTGTACAGGGGTTCAATAATTCACCCCTCCACTTT
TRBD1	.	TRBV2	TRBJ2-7	CASSASGTGRYEQYF	TGTGCCAGCAGTGCGTCCGGGACAGGGAGATACGAGCAGTACTTC
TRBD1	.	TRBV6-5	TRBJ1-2	CASSTGTGDGYTF	TGTGCCAGCAGTACCGGGACAGGGGATGGCTACACCTTC
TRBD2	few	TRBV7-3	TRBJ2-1	CASSLFSGDNEQFF	TGTGCCAGCAGCTTATTTAGCGGGGACAATGAGCAGTTCTTC
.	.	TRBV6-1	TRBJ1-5	CASRYRVRDQPQHF	TGTGCCAGCAGGTACAGGGTGCGCGATCAGCCCCAGCATTTT
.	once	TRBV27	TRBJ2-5	CASSLRGETQYF	TGTGCCAGCAGTTTACGGGGTGAGACCCAGTACTTC
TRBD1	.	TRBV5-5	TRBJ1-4	CASSRSRGLDNEKLFF	TGTGCCAGCAGCCGAAGCAGGGGGTTAGATAATGAAAAACTGTTTTTT
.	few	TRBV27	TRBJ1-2	CASSLPGEHGYTF	TGTGCCAGCAGTTTACCGGGGGAGCATGGCTACACCTTC